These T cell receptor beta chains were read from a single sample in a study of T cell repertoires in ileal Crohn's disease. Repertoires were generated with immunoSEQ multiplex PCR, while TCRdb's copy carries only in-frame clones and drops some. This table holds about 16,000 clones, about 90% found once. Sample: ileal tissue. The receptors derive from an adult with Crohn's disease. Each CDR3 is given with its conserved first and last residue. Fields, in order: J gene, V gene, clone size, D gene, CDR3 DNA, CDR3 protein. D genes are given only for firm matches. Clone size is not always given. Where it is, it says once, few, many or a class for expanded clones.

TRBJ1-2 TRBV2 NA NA TGTGCCACCCTCCCCTCAGACAGTACTAACTATGGCTACACCTTC CATLPSDSTNYGYTF
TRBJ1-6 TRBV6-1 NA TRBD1 TGTGCCAGCAGTGCCTACCCCAGACAGGGAGTCTCACCCCTCCACTTT CASSAYPRQGVSPLHF
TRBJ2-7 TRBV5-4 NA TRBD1 TGTGCCAGCAGCTTGCGGGGCCAGGGGGCACTCTACTACGAGCAGTACTTC CASSLRGQGALYYEQYF
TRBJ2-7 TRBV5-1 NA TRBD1 TGCGCCAGCAGCCCACGACAGGGTGGCACCTACGAGCAGTACTTC CASSPRQGGTYEQYF
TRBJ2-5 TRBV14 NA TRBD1 TGTGCCAGCAGCACCAGGGGGACAGGGGCCTCCCAAGAGACCCAGTACTTC CASSTRGTGASQETQYF
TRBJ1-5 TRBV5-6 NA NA TGTGCCAGCAGCTTGGGTCGGGTTTGGCCCCAGCATTTT CASSLGRVWPQHF
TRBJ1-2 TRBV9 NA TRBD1 TGTGCCAGCAGCGGACGGACAGGGGACTATGGCTACACCTTC CASSGRTGDYGYTF
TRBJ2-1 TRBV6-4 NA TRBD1 TGTGCCAGCAGTGAGTGGGACAGTCCCTACAATGAGCAGTTCTTC CASSEWDSPYNEQFF
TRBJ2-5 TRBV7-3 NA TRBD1 TGTGCCAGCAGCCCAGGACAGGGTAGGAAGACCCAGTACTTC CASSPGQGRKTQYF
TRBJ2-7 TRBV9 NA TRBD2 TGTGCCAGCAGCGGAGGGTTAGCGGGAGTCGGGGAGCAGTACTTC CASSGGLAGVGEQYF
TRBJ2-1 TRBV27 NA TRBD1 TGTGCCAGCAGACCTTCCGTAAAACAGGGGGTTAAGTTCTTC CASRPSVKQGVKFF
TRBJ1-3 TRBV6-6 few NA TGTGCCAGCAGTTTCGGACAGACGAGCTCTGGAAACACCATATATTTT CASSFGQTSSGNTIYF
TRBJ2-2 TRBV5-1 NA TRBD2 TGCGCCAGCAGCTTGTTTTGGGGGGGAATTCCCGGGGAGCTGTTTTTT CASSLFWGGIPGELFF
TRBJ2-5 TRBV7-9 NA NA TGTGCCAGCAGCTTAGTCGGGGAGACCCAGTACTTC CASSLVGETQYF
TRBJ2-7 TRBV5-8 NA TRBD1 TGTGCCAGCAGCTTCCGGGACAGGGTGTCAGTGCAGTACTTC CASSFRDRVSVQYF
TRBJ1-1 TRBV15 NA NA TGTGCCACCAGCAGAGGACGGGGGAACACTGAAGCTTTCTTT CATSRGRGNTEAFF
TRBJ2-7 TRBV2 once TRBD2 TGTGCCAGCAGTGGGACTAGCGGTGTCGAGCAGTACTTC CASSGTSGVEQYF
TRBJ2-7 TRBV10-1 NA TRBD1 TGCGCCAGCAGTCGGGGACAGGGGGCGGCCTACGAGCAGTACTTC CASSRGQGAAYEQYF
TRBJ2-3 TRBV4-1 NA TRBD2 TGCGCCAGCAGCCTAGGTGGCGAGACTAGCAGAGATACGCAGTATTTT CASSLGGETSRDTQYF
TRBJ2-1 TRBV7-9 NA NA TGTGCCAGCAGCCCAGGATCACTGAATTACAATGAGCAGTTCTTC CASSPGSLNYNEQFF
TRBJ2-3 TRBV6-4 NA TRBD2 TGTGCCAGCAGTGACTCGACGTCTAGCGGGGGCACAGATACGCAGTATTTT CASSDSTSSGGTDTQYF
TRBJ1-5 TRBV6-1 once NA TGTGCCAGCAGTGAGGCGGGGGGTCAGCCCCAGCATTTT CASSEAGGQPQHF
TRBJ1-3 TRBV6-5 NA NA TGTGCCAGCAGTTACGTGGACCGCGGGACCATATATTTT CASSYVDRGTIYF
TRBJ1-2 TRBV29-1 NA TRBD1 TGCAGCGCGGGGGACAGGGGCGTCTATGGCTACACCTTC CSAGDRGVYGYTF
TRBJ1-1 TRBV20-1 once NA TGCAGTGCTAGAGTGTTAAGAGGAGCTTTCTTT CSARVLRGAFF
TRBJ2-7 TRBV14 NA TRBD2 TGTGCCAGCAGCCATCGGACTAGCGGGATTTACGAGCAGTACTTC CASSHRTSGIYEQYF
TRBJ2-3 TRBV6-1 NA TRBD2 TGTGCCAGCAGCGGACTAGCGGGAGTTACAGATACGCAGTATTTT CASSGLAGVTDTQYF
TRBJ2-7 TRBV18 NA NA TGTGCCAGCTCACCACCGTCCCAGGTTGGTGCCTACGAGCAGTACTTC CASSPPSQVGAYEQYF
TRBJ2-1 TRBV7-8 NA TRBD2 TGTGCCAGCAGCTTCTTGGGGACTACCTTAGGTGAGCAGTTCTTC CASSFLGTTLGEQFF
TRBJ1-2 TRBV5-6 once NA TGTGCCAGCAGCTTGGCAGGCGGGGTCCCCTATGGCTACACCTTC CASSLAGGVPYGYTF
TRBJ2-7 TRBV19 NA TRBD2 TGTGCCAGTAGTGATTGGCTAGCGGGAGGGCCGTACGAGCAGTACTTC CASSDWLAGGPYEQYF
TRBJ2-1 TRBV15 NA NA TGTGCCACCAGCAGAGCGACTGTCTACAATGAGCAGTTCTTC CATSRATVYNEQFF
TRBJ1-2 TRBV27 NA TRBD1 TGTGCCAGCAGTCCCCAGGGGGGCGGCTATGGCTACACCTTC CASSPQGGGYGYTF
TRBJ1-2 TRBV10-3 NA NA TGTGCCATCAGTGAGAGGGGAAACTATGGCTACACCTTC CAISERGNYGYTF
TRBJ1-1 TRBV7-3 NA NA TGTGCCAGCAGCTTGACAGGAAACACTGAAGCTTTCTTT CASSLTGNTEAFF
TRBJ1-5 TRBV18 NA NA TGTGCCAGCTCACCACTGGAGGATCAGCCCCAGCATTTT CASSPLEDQPQHF
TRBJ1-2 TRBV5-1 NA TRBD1 TGCGCCAGCAGGACTGGGACAGGGCCCTCATATGGCTACACCTTC CASRTGTGPSYGYTF
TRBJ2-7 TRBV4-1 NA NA TGCGCCAGCAGCCGAGGCCTAAGACTGGCGCAGAGGGCCTACGAGCAGTACTTC CASSRGLRLAQRAYEQYF
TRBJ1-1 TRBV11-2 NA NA TGTGCCAGCAGCTTTAGGGAGGCCGGGGCTGAAGCTTTCTTT CASSFREAGAEAFF
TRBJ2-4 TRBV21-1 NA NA TGTGCCAGCAGCAAAGGGTTCGAGGGCAGACTAAACATTCAGTACTTC CASSKGFEGRLNIQYF
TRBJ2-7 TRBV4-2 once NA TGTGCCAGCAGCCTCCACGCTTTGGGACTGCGGGCGAGCGAGCAGTACTTC CASSLHALGLRASEQYF
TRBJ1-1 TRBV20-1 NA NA TGCAGTGCTAGAGATTTTGGCGAAGCTTTCTTT CSARDFGEAFF
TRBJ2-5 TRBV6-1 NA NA TGTGCCAGCAGTGGCCGGACAGCCGGTAAAGAGACCCAGTACTTC CASSGRTAGKETQYF
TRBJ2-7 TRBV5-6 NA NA TGTGCCAGCAGCGCTCGGTCCGGGAAGTACGAGCAGTACTTC CASSARSGKYEQYF
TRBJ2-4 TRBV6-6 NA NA TGTGCCAGCAGTTACGGTAGCCCGGGAGACATTCAGTACTTC CASSYGSPGDIQYF
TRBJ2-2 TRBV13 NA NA TGTGCCAGCAGCTTAAGAGGGACCGGGGAGCTGTTTTTT CASSLRGTGELFF
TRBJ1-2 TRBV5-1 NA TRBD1 TGCGCCAGCAGCCCGGGCGGGACAGGGCACCACTATGGCTACACCTTC CASSPGGTGHHYGYTF
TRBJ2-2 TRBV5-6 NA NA TGTGCCAGCAGCTCCCAGGGGTCGGGCACCGGGGAGCTGTTTTTT CASSSQGSGTGELFF
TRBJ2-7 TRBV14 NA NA TGTGCCAGCAGCCAGGTTGCGTACGGAGCTTACGAGCAGTACTTC CASSQVAYGAYEQYF